This T cell receptor (beta chain) was sequenced for a study of blood T cell repertoires in COVID-19. Overall study context: The cDNA or gDNA used as material had been derived from T cells, B-cell-depleted T cells, or PBMCs.

CDR1 and CDR2 (germline): SGHKS, YYEKEE (reference sequence). The CDR3 covers 14 residues. The V segment lost 1 base and the J segment 1 base; nucleotides outside the gene matches: 0. Clones were sequenced by immunoSEQ multiplex PCR, and TCRdb holds only the in-frame ones, with some missing. The table has 350,000 to 450,000 clones, approximately 90% seen once. Notes on this clone: It may be a read error: a sequence one base away is much more abundant. The sample contains more than one DNA sequence encoding this CDR3.

Study members were between roughly 18 and 90 years old and lived in 24 US regions. The receptor comes from a woman aged 40-49 years who had been exposed to COVID-19. The V and J genes are TRBV5-5 and TRBJ1-1; TRBD1 matches at 8 bases. Material: PBMCs or T cells enriched from blood (not recorded which). The chain's CDR3 is CASSLTGGNTEAFF. CDR3 nucleotides: TGTGCCAGCAGCTTGACAGGGGGGAACACTGAAGCTTTCTTT.